This entry concerns a single TCR beta chain. Its specificity is not known. The sample belongs to a study of graft-versus-host responses after intestinal transplantation. Study in general: Following induction with anti-thymocyte globulin, all recipients were given tacrolimus and steroids for about three years.

Assay used: immunoSEQ multiplex PCR; TCRdb lists only in-frame clones, some missing. The sample lists 29,000 or so clones; 80% were seen once. Regarding the study as a whole: Association was observed between peak circulating GvH clone levels and early post-transplant HvG declines. GvH clones were identified in recipient marrow, with some first appearing in ileum or blood.

The CDR3 consists of 15 residues. The V end lost 1 base, the J end lost 4 bases, and 13 bases lay between the germline ends. Germline V gene lookup returns CDR1 SNHLY and CDR2 FYNNEI. The authors processed graft tissue to release intraepithelial and lamina propria lymphocytes. The sample consisted of ileum tissue, taken 98 days after intestinal transplantation. The TCR sequence derives from a human patient who received an intestinal transplant, so some T cells may come from the graft donor. This rearrangement joins TRBV2 to TRBJ2-5; perhaps TRBD2 as D (5 bases). Here the CDR3 reads CASSEGGAAGETQYF. The CDR3, as DNA: TGTGCCAGCAGTGAAGGGGGAGCGGCCGGAGAGACCCAGTACTTC. The full variable domain, rest sourced from reference TRBV2 and TRBJ2-5, is EPEVTQTPSHQVTQMGQEVILRCVPISNHLYFYWYRQILGQKVEFLVSFYNNEISEKSEIFDDQFSVERPDGSNFTLKIRSTKLEDSAMYFCASSEGGAAGETQYFGPGTRLLVL.